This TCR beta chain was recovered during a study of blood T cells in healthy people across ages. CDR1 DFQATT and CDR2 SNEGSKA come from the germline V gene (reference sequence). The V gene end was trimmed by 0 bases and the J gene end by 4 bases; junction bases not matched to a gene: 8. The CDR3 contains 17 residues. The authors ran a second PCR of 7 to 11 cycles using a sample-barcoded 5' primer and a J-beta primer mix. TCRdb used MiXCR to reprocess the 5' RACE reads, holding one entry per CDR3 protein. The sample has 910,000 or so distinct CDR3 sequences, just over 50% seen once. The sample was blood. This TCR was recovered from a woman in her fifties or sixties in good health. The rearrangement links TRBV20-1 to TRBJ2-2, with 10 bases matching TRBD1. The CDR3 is CSARDLSGQGITGELFF. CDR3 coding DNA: TGCAGTGCTAGAGATCTTTCGGGACAGGGGATCACCGGGGAGCTGTTTTTT.